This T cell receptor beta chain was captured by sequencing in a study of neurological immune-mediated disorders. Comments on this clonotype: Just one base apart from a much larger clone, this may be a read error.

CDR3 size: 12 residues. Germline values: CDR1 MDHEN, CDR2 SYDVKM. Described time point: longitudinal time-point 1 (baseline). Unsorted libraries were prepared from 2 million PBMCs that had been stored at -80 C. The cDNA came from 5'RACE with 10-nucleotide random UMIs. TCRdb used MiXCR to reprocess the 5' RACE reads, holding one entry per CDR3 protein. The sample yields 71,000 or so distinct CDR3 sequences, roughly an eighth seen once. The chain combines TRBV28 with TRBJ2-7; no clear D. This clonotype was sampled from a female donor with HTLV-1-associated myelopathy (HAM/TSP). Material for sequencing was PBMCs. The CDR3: CSIQPSKGRPYF. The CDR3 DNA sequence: TGTTCCATACAACCCTCCAAAGGACGGCCGTACTTC.